The 13 T cell receptor beta chains below were found in one sample sequenced in a study of human T cells and chemical hapten exposure. Time point defined: pre-sensitization, week 0. Treatment meaning: therapeutic diphenylcyclopropenone sensitization with weekly scalp DPC. TCRdb itself ran the RACE reads through MiXCR, one entry per CDR3 protein. The sample carries about 80,000 distinct CDR3 sequences, 14% recorded once. Sample: whole blood, taken in connection with sensitization to the hapten diphenylcyclopropenone (DPC). The receptor source for this set is a woman between 50 and 59 years old with alopecia areata. Some clones in this sample may be carry-over from other donors' samples.

This clonotype occurred many times. The V and J genes are TRBV27 and TRBJ1-4; 8 bases align to TRBD1. The CDR3 runs to 16 residues. Germline CDR1 is MNHEY and CDR2 is SMNVEV (reference sequence). V lost 4 bases, J lost 2 bases, and 6 bases stayed unmatched. The CDR3 is CASSSRYRGTNEKLFF. CDR3 nucleotide sequence: TGTGCCAGCAGTTCCCGTTACAGGGGGACTAATGAAAAACTGTTTTTT.

The rearrangement joins TRBV2 to TRBJ2-3; unclear D gene. V gave up 6 bases and J gave up 2 bases, with 9 bases separating them. Germline V gene lookup returns CDR1 SNHLY and CDR2 FYNNEI. There are 13 residues in the CDR3. The CDR3 reads CASSFENTDTQYF. The CDR3 coding sequence is TGTGCCAGCAGCTTCGAGAACACAGATACGCAGTATTTT.

A few counts support this clonotype. The chain has TRBV7-9 and TRBJ1-5, with D unclear. Germline CDR1 is SEHNR and CDR2 is FQNEAQ (reference sequence). The CDR3 is made up of 15 amino acids. Deletions cut 5 bases from V and 4 bases from J, with 15 bases between. CDR3 amino acids: CASSPRSQTNQPQHF. The CDR3 nucleotides read TGTGCCAGCAGCCCGCGGAGCCAGACTAATCAGCCCCAGCATTTT.

This clonotype appeared a few times. V is TRBV12-3 or TRBV12-4 and J is TRBJ2-7, with D unclear. Trimming cost V 5 bases and J 0 bases, with 14 bases left between them. The length of the CDR3 is 15 residues. DNA for the CDR3: TGTGCCAGCAGTCCCCATGGAGCGAGCTCCTACGAGCAGTACTTC. Protein: CASSPHGASSYEQYF.

This clonotype was counted only a few times. V and J are TRBV20-1 and TRBJ1-2; D is ambiguous. The germline V and J ends were trimmed by 6 bases and 7 bases, with 15 bases remaining between them. The CDR3 is 12 residues long. Germline CDR1 reads DFQATT; CDR2 reads SNEGSKA (reference sequence). CDR3 sequence (DNA): TGCAGTGCCCTCATTACCCGCCGTGGCTACACCTTC. Amino acid sequence: CSALITRRGYTF.

This clonotype was seen more than once but under ten times. This sequence joins TRBV7-8 and TRBJ1-5; 7 bases fit TRBD1. Trimming took 1 base from V and 2 from J; bases not matched to a gene: 8. From germline, CDR1 is SGHVS and CDR2 FQNEAQ. This CDR3 region has 17 residues. This chain's CDR3 is CASSLGWQGERNQPQHF. Here the CDR3 DNA reads TGTGCCAGCAGCTTAGGATGGCAGGGGGAGCGCAATCAGCCCCAGCATTTT.

V gene TRBV7-9 combines with J gene TRBJ2-7, with TRBD2 matching 7 bases. Germline V lookup: CDR1 SEHNR, CDR2 FQNEAQ (reference sequence). CDR3 length equals 13 residues. V trimming: 1 base; J trimming: 8 bases; junction bases outside the gene matches: 5. For the CDR3, the DNA is TGTGCCAGCAGCTTAGGGGCGGGAGTTAAGCAGTACTTC. Amino acids: CASSLGAGVKQYF. Looking up the rest from reference TRBV7-9 and TRBJ2-7 gives the full variable domain: DTGVSQNPRHKITKRGQNVTFRCDPISEHNRLYWYRQTLGQGPEFLTYFQNEAQLEKSRLLSDRFSAERPKGSFSTLEIQRTEQGDSAMYLCASSLGAGVKQYFGPGTRLTVT.

A few counts support this clonotype. The chain uses TRBV6-1 and TRBJ1-1; 9 bases agree with TRBD1. Germline CDR1 and CDR2: MNHNS and SASEGT. J gave up 10 bases and V 6 bases, and 15 bases lay outside the gene matches. There are 15 residues in the CDR3. CDR3 sequence reads: CASSSPDRGVLGAFF. The CDR3 DNA is TGTGCCAGCAGCAGCCCCGACAGGGGGGTGCTGGGAGCTTTCTTT.

This clonotype turned up a few times. The J gene is TRBJ1-1, the V gene TRBV12-3 or TRBV12-4, with D hard to call. The CDR3 is 14 amino acids. The V gene lost 5 bases and the J gene lost 2 bases, with 12 bases spanning the gap. The chain's CDR3 is CASSRRTVNTEAFF. The CDR3 nucleotides read TGTGCCAGCAGTCGACGGACGGTAAACACTGAAGCTTTCTTT.

The chain carries TRBV29-1 and TRBJ1-5; possible D gene TRBD1, 5 bases. This CDR3 is 13 amino acids long. V was clipped by 5 bases and J by 9 bases, with 17 bases between them. Germline CDR1 SQVTM, CDR2 ANQGSEA. CDR3 in DNA: TGCAGCGTTCGGGACCGCCGGGAGTCGCCCCAGCATTTT. Encoded protein: CSVRDRRESPQHF.

This clonotype was counted only a few times. This chain connects TRBV11-2 to TRBJ1-4, with 8 bases lining up with TRBD1. J was trimmed by 8 bases and V by 2 bases; bases with no gene match: 7. Germline V gene data show CDR1 as SGHAT and CDR2 as FQNNGV. The CDR3 contains 15 residues. In DNA, the CDR3 is TGTGCCAGCAGCTTAACCAGGGGGCAAGGGGAAAAACTGTTTTTT. Translating it yields CASSLTRGQGEKLFF. Looking up the rest from reference TRBV11-2 and TRBJ1-4 gives the full variable domain: EAGVAQSPRYKIIEKRQSVAFWCNPISGHATLYWYQQILGQGPKLLIQFQNNGVVDDSQLPKDRFSAERLKGVDSTLKIQPAKLEDSAVYLCASSLTRGQGEKLFFGSGTQLSVL.

In this sample, this clonotype turned up a few times. The chain uses TRBV30 and TRBJ1-2; 9 bases are shared with TRBD1. The germline CDR1 and CDR2 sequences are GTSNPN and SVGIG (reference sequence). This CDR3 spans 14 amino acids. With 2 bases clipped from V and 4 bases from J, the junction kept 5 bases outside the gene matches. The CDR3: CAWSQGQGSYGYTF. The CDR3 nucleotides are TGTGCCTGGAGTCAAGGACAGGGGTCCTATGGCTACACCTTC.

This clonotype turned up a few times. The chain recombines TRBV6-1 with TRBJ2-1; D gene uncertain. V gave up 5 bases and J gave up 5 bases, with 10 bases separating them. The germline V gene encodes CDR1 MNHNS and CDR2 SASEGT. This CDR3 is 13 amino acids long. For the CDR3, the DNA is TGTGCCAGCAGTCTTTTGGGAAACAATGAGCAGTTCTTC. Protein sequence: CASSLLGNNEQFF.